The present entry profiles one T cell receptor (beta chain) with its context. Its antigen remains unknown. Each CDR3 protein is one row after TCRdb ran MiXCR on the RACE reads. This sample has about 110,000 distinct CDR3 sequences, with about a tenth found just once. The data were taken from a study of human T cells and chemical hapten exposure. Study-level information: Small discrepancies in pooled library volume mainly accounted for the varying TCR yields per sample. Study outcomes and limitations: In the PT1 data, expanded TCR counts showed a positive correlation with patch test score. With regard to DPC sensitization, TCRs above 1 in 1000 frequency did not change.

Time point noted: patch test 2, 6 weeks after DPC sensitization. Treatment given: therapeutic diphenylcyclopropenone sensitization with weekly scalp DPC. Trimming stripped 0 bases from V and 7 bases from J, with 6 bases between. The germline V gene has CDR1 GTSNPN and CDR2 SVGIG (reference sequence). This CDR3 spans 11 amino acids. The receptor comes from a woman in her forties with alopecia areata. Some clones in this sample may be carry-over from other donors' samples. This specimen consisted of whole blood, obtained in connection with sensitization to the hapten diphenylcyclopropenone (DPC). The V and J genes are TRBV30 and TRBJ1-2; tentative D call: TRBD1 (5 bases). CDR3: CAWSVRGGYTF. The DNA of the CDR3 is TGTGCCTGGAGTGTGAGGGGTGGCTACACCTTC.